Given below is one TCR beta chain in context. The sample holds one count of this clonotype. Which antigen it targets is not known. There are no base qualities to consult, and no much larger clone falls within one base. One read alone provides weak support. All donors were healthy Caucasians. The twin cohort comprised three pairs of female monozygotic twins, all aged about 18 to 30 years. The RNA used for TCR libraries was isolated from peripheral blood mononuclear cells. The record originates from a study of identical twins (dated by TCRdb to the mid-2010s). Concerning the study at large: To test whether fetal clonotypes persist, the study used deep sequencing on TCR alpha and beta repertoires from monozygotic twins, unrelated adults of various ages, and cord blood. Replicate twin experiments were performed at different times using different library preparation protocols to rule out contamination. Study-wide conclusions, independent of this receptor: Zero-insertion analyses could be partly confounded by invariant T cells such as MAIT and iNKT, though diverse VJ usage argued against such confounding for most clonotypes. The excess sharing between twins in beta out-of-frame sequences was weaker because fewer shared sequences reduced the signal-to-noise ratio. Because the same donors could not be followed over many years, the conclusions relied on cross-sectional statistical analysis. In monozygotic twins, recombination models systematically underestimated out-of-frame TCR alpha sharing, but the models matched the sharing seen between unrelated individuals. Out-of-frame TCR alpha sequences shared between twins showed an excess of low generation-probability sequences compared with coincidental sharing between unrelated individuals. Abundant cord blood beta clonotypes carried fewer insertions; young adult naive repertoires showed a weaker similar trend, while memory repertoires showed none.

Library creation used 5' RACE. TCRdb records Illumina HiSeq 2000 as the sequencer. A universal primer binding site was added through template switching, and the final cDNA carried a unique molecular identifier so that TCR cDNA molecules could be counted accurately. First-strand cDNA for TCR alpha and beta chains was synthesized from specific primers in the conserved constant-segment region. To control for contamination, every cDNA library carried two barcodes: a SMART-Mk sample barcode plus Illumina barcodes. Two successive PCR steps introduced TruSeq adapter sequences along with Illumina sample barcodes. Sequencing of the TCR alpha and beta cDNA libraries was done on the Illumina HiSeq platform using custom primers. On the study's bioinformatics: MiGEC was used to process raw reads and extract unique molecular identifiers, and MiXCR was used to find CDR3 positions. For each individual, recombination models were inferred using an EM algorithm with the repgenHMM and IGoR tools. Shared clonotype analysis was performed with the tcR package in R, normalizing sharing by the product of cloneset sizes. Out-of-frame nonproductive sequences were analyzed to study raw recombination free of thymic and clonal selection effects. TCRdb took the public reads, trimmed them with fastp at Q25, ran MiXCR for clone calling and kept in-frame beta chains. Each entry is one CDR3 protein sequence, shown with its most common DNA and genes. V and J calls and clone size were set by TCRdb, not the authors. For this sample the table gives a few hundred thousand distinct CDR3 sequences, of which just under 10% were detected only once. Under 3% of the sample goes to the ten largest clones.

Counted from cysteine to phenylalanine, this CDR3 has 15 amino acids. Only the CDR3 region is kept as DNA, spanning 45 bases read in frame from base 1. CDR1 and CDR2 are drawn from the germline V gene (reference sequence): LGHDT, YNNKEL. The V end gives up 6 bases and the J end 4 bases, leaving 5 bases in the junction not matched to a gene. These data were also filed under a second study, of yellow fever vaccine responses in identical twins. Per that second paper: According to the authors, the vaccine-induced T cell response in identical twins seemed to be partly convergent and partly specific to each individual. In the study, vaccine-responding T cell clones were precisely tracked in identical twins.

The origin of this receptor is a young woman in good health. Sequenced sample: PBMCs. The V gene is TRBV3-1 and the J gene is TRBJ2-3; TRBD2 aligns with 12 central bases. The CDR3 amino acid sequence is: CASSLGLAGPDTQYF. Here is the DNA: TGTGCCAGCAGTCTGGGACTAGCGGGCCCAGATACGCAGTATTTT.